The 14 T cell receptor beta chains listed next were all sequenced from one sample in a study of T cell responses to AZD1222 COVID-19 vaccine. Clones were sequenced by immunoSEQ multiplex PCR, and TCRdb holds only the in-frame ones, with some missing. The table has under 95,000 clones, roughly 90% seen once; the top ten hold 2% to 2.5%. The starting material was peripheral blood, obtained on day 0 of AZD1222 vaccination. The receptors originated from an adult in good health.

The V and J genes are TRBV5-5 and TRBJ2-1, with D tentatively TRBD2 (6 bases). CDR1 is SGHKS and CDR2 is YYEKEE in the germline V gene (reference sequence). This CDR3 has 15 residues. V was pared by 4 bases and J by 0 bases, with 11 bases between. The CDR3 DNA reads as TGTGCCAGCAGCCCTGGGGGGAGCTCCTACAATGAGCAGTTCTTC. Translating gives CASSPGGSSYNEQFF.

V gene TRBV2 combines with J gene TRBJ2-1; TRBD2 aligns across 8 bases. Trimming took 8 bases from V and 3 from J; bases not matched to a gene: 9. Germline V gives CDR1 SNHLY, CDR2 FYNNEI. CDR3 length: 15 residues. CDR3 region: CASSGTRAFYNEQFF. The CDR3 DNA reads TGTGCCAGCTCCGGGACTAGAGCCTTCTACAATGAGCAGTTCTTC. The full variable domain, its missing parts supplied by reference TRBV2 and TRBJ2-1, is EPEVTQTPSHQVTQMGQEVILRCVPISNHLYFYWYRQILGQKVEFLVSFYNNEISEKSEIFDDQFSVERPDGSNFTLKIRSTKLEDSAMYFCASSGTRAFYNEQFFGPGTRLTVL.

The chain employs TRBV5-5 and TRBJ1-4, with 9 bases lining up with TRBD1. The V gene's germline CDR1 is SGHKS and CDR2 YYEKEE (reference sequence). Losses at the gene ends were 0 bases for V and 5 bases for J; bases not matched to a gene: 5. The CDR3 covers 16 residues. CDR3 coding DNA: TGTGCCAGCAGCTTGGGACAACAGGGGGCAAATGAAAAACTGTTTTTT. Translation: CASSLGQQGANEKLFF.

The rearrangement uses TRBV18 and TRBJ2-3, with a tentative D call TRBD2 (5 bases). This CDR3 is 16 amino acids long. The germline V gene encodes CDR1 KGHSH and CDR2 LQKENI. Trimming took 3 bases from V and 5 from J, leaving 18 bases between them. The CDR3 region is CASSPPVGGGIDTQYF. The CDR3 DNA reads TGTGCCAGCTCACCCCCCGTTGGAGGTGGTATAGATACGCAGTATTTT.

With regard to this clone: The same CDR3 is also encoded by other DNA sequences in this sample. J is TRBJ2-1 and V is TRBV9; D unclear. Germline V CDR1 and CDR2: SGDLS, YYNGEE. Between the trimmed V and J ends, which lost 0 bases and 0 bases, there was a span of 7 bases. The CDR3 has 15 amino acids. The CDR3 here is CASSVAGGSYNEQFF. The CDR3 coding sequence is TGTGCCAGCAGCGTAGCCGGTGGCTCCTACAATGAGCAGTTCTTC.

V usage is TRBV29-1 and J usage is TRBJ1-1; 7 bases fit TRBD1. The J segment lost 6 bases and the V segment lost 4 bases, leaving 5 bases of the junction unmatched. Germline V gene data show CDR1 as SQVTM and CDR2 as ANQGSEA. The CDR3 loop spans 12 amino acids. The CDR3 DNA sequence: TGCAGCGTTGTTCAGGGGGTCGCTGAAGCTTTCTTT. Its protein product is CSVVQGVAEAFF. Full variable domain (missing parts from reference TRBV29-1 and TRBJ1-1): SAVISQKPSRDICQRGTSLTIQCQVDSQVTMMFWYRQQPGQSLTLIATANQGSEATYESGFVIDKFPISRPNLTFSTLTVSNMSPEDSSIYLCSVVQGVAEAFFGQGTRLTVV.

The rearrangement joins TRBV5-4 to TRBJ1-1, with TRBD1 identical over 7 bases. V lost 4 bases and J lost 3; bases outside the gene matches: 6. In germline, CDR1 is SGHNT, CDR2 YYREEE (reference sequence). This CDR3 has 14 amino acids. Written as DNA, the CDR3 is TGTGCCAGCAGCCCGGGACAGCAAGACACTGAAGCTTTCTTT. Residues: CASSPGQQDTEAFF.

The chain recombines TRBV13 with TRBJ2-1; the match to TRBD2 covers 10 bases. This CDR3 region has 15 residues. Germline CDR1 reads PRHDT; CDR2 reads FYEKMQ (reference sequence). Germline trimming cut 2 bases from V and 10 bases from J; bases unmatched to any gene: 8. The CDR3 DNA reads as TGTGCCAGCAGCTTACGGACTAGCGGCGGAGGAGAGCAGTTCTTC. Translated, it gives CASSLRTSGGGEQFF.

This clone has only one observation. The genes are TRBV4-1 and TRBJ2-3, with TRBD2 identical over 9 bases. CDR3 length: 16 residues. V lost 1 base and J lost 9; bases outside the gene matches: 11. CDR1 is MGHRA and CDR2 is YSYEKL in the germline V gene. For the CDR3, the DNA is TGCGCCAGCAGCCAAGGGGGTTCTAGCGGGGTACGAACGCAGTATTTT. Protein: CASSQGGSSGVRTQYF.

This clone was seen a single time. As DNA, the CDR3 is TGTGCCAGCAGCTTAGGGGGTGTGAGGTCAGGATCGGGAAACACCATATATTTT. Encoded protein: CASSLGGVRSGSGNTIYF. The chain is built from TRBV7-8 and TRBJ1-3; no definite D call. The CDR3 extends over 18 amino acids. Germline V gene sequence: CDR1 SGHVS, CDR2 FQNEAQ. V gave up 1 base and J gave up 4 bases, with 20 bases separating them.

V usage is TRBV9 and J usage is TRBJ2-5; 8 nucleotides match TRBD2. The CDR3 has 16 residues. V gave up 4 bases and J gave up 3 bases; unmatched junction bases: 11. Germline CDR1 and CDR2: SGDLS and YYNGEE. The CDR3, as DNA: TGTGCCAGCAGCCGAGGGCTCGGGGGGGGAAAAGAGACCCAGTACTTC. Translating it yields CASSRGLGGGKETQYF.

The chain has TRBV24-1 and TRBJ2-2, with 7 bases that match TRBD1. The CDR3 covers 18 residues. V dropped 2 bases and J dropped 6; count of bases not matched to a gene: 14. CDR1 is KGHDR and CDR2 is SFDVKD in the germline V gene. Written as DNA, the CDR3 is TGTGCCACCAGTGATTCGGGCCGACAGGGTCAAAAGCCCGGGGAGCTGTTTTTT. Its translation is CATSDSGRQGQKPGELFF.

This clone came up a few times. This chain joins TRBV12-3 or TRBV12-4 and TRBJ1-4, with D unresolved. The CDR3 spans 13 residues. V was pared by 7 bases and J by 7 bases, with 13 bases between. This CDR3 is CASKDIGSEKLFF. The CDR3 DNA reads as TGTGCCAGCAAAGACATTGGAAGTGAAAAACTGTTTTTT.

V is TRBV7-2 and J is TRBJ2-1, with 10 bases that match TRBD2. CDR3 length: 16 residues. CDR1 is SGHTA, CDR2 FQGNSA, per germline. The ends lost 4 bases at V and 3 bases at J; junction bases unmatched: 6. In DNA, the CDR3 is TGTGCCAGCAGCTCCGAGGGACTAGCGAACTACAATGAGCAGTTCTTC. Translated, it gives CASSSEGLANYNEQFF.